Listed here are 6 T cell receptor beta chains from one sample, sequenced in a study of cytomegalovirus exposure and HLA in healthy donors. The PCR used 60 Vbeta and 13 Jbeta primers. Sequencing was performed with immunoSEQ multiplex PCR; in TCRdb, only in-frame clones are kept and a portion is missing. The sample data list 55,000 to 80,000 clones. The sequencing input was PBMCs. The receptors derive from a man aged 40-49 years in good health and CMV-seronegative.

V usage is TRBV19 and J usage is TRBJ2-3; 8 bases are a match to TRBD2. Germline V lookup: CDR1 LNHDA, CDR2 SQIVND (reference sequence). V was pared by 2 bases and J by 3 bases, with 4 bases of the junction left unmatched. The CDR3 is 15 amino acids. The CDR3 region is CASSIKRGRTDTQYF. The CDR3 DNA is TGTGCCAGTAGTATAAAGCGGGGGAGAACAGATACGCAGTATTTT.

The chain joins TRBV30 to TRBJ1-6, with TRBD1 as a possible D gene (6 bases). In germline, CDR1 is GTSNPN, CDR2 SVGIG (reference sequence). Trimming shortened V by 6 bases and J by 0 bases, and 18 bases separated the two germline ends. This CDR3 is built from 17 residues. The CDR3 sequence: CACPSPRGSSYNSPLHF. The CDR3 DNA follows: TGTGCCTGTCCTTCACCCAGGGGAAGCTCCTATAATTCACCCCTCCACTTT.

The chain combines TRBV5-1 with TRBJ1-3; tentatively, D is TRBD1 (5 bases). The CDR3 has 15 residues. Germline V CDR1 and CDR2: SGHRS, YFSETQ. V lost 4 bases and J 6 bases, leaving 17 bases between the germline ends. In nucleotides, the CDR3 is TGCGCCAGCAGCCTTCAGGGTATTAGGCAAAACACCATATATTTT. Translating it yields CASSLQGIRQNTIYF.

The chain uses TRBV6-5 and TRBJ2-5; 7 positions match TRBD1. The trim removed 5 bases at V and 2 bases at J, leaving 5 bases unmatched. The germline gives CDR1 MNHEY, CDR2 SVGAGI. The CDR3 has 14 amino acids. In nucleotides, the CDR3 is TGTGCCAGCAGTGTTGGGACAGCTCAAGAGACCCAGTACTTC. Its protein product is CASSVGTAQETQYF.

The V gene is TRBV11-2, the J gene TRBJ1-1; D uncertain. The ends were cut back, 5 bases at V and 4 bases at J, with 14 bases in the middle. The length of the CDR3 is 14 residues. CDR1 is SGHAT and CDR2 is FQNNGV in the germline V gene. CDR3 residues: CASSPHPEATEAFF. The CDR3 DNA reads as TGTGCCAGCAGCCCCCACCCTGAAGCCACTGAAGCTTTCTTT.

This chain connects TRBV4-1 to TRBJ1-1; D is unclear. Germline CDR1 and CDR2: MGHRA and YSYEKL. The CDR3 is made up of 17 amino acids. Trimming removed 3 bases from V and 6 bases from J, with 23 bases in between. In DNA form, the CDR3 reads TGCGCCAGCAGCCACCCCATTGGGGTTGGAGCGGTGCCTGAAGCTTTCTTT. Translation gives CASSHPIGVGAVPEAFF.